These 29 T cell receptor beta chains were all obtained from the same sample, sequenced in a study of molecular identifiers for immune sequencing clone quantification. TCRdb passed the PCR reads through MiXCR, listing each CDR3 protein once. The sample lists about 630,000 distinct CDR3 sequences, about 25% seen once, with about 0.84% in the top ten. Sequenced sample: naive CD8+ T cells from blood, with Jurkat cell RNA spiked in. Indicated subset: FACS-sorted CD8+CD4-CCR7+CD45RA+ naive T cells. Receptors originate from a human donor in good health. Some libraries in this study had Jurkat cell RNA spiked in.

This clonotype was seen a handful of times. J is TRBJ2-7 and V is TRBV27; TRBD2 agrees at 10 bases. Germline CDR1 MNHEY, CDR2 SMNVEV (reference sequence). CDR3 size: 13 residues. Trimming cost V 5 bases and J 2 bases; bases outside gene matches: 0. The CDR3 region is CASSTSGAYEQYF. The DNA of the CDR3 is TGTGCCAGCAGTACTAGCGGGGCCTACGAGCAGTACTTC.

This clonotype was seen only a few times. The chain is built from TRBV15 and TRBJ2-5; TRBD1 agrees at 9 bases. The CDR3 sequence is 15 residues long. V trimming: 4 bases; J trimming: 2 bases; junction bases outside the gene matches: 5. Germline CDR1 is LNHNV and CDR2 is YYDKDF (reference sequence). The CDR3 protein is CATSTGTGKQETQYF. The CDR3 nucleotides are TGTGCCACCAGCACCGGGACAGGGAAACAAGAGACCCAGTACTTC.

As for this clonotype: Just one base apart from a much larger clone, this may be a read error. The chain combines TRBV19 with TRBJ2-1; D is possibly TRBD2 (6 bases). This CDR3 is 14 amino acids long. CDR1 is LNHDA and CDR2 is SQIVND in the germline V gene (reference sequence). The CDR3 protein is CASSLWASDNEQLF. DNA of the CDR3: TGTGCCAGTAGTCTGTGGGCTAGCGACAATGAGCAGCTCTTC. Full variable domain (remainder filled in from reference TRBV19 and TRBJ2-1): DGGITQSPKYLFRKEGQNVTLSCEQNLNHDAMYWYRQDPGQGLRLIYYSQIVNDFQKGDIAEGYSVSREKKESFPLTVTSAQKNPTAFYLCASSLWASDNEQLFGPGTRLTVL.

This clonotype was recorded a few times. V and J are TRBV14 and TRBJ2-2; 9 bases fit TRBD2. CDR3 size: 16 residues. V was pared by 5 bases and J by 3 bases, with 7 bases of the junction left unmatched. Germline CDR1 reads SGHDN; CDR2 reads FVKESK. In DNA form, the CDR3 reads TGTGCCAGCAGCAGATTAGCGGGAGTATACACCGGGGAGCTGTTTTTT. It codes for CASSRLAGVYTGELFF.

DNA of the CDR3: TGCAGTGCTGGAAATAGCGGGGGTTCCCCAGATACGCAGTATTTT. Translation gives CSAGNSGGSPDTQYF. The chain uses TRBV20-1 and TRBJ2-3, with 9 nucleotides matching TRBD2. Losses at the gene ends were 5 bases for V and 4 bases for J; bases not matched to a gene: 10. The germline gives CDR1 DFQATT, CDR2 SNEGSKA (reference sequence). The CDR3 is made up of 15 amino acids.

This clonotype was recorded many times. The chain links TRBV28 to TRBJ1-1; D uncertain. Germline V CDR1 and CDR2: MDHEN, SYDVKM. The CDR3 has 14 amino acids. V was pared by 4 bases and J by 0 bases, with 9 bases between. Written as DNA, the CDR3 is TGTGCCAGCAGTTCTCCGTACCTGAACACTGAAGCTTTCTTT. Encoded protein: CASSSPYLNTEAFF.

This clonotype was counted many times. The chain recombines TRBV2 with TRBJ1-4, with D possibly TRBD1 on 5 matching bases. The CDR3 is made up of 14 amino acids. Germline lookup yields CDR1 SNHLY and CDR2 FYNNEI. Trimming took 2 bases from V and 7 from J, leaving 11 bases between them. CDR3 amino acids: CASSEMSTVEKLFF. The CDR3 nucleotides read TGTGCCAGCAGTGAAATGTCGACAGTTGAAAAACTGTTTTTT.

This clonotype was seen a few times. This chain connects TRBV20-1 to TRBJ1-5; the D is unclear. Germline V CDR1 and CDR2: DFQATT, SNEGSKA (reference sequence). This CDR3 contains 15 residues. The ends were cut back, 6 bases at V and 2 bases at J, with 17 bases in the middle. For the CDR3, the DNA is TGCAGTGCGAGGCCGTCCGGGTTGGGCAATCAGCCCCAGCATTTT. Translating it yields CSARPSGLGNQPQHF.

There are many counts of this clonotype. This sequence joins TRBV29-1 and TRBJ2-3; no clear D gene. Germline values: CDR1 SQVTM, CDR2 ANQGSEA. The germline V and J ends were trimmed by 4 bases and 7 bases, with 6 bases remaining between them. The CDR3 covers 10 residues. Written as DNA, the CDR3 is TGCAGCGTTGTAGAGAATACGCAGTATTTT. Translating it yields CSVVENTQYF.

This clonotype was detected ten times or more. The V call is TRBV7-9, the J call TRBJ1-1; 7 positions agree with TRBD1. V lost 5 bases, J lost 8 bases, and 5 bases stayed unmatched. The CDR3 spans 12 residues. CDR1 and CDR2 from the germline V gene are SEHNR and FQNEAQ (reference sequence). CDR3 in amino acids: CASSGATGEAFF. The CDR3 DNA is TGTGCCAGCAGCGGAGCGACAGGGGAAGCTTTCTTT. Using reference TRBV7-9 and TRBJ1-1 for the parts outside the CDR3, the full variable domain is DTGVSQNPRHKITKRGQNVTFRCDPISEHNRLYWYRQTLGQGPEFLTYFQNEAQLEKSRLLSDRFSAERPKGSFSTLEIQRTEQGDSAMYLCASSGATGEAFFGQGTRLTVV.

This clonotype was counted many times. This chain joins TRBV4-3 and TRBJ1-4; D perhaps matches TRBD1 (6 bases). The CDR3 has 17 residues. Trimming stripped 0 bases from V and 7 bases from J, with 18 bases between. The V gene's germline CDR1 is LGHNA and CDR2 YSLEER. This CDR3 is CASSQDLSQGGIEKLFF. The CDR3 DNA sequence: TGCGCCAGCAGCCAAGACTTGTCACAGGGCGGTATTGAAAAACTGTTTTTT.

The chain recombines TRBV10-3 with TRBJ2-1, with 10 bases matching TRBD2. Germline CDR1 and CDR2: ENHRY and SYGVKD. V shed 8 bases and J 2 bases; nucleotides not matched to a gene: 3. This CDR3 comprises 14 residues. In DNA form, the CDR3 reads TGTGCCATCGTGGGACTAGCGACCTACAATGAGCAGTTCTTC. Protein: CAIVGLATYNEQFF.

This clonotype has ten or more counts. CDR3 nucleotide sequence: TGTGCCAGCAGCTTTTTAACAGGACTGAACACTGAAGCTTTCTTT. The encoded protein is CASSFLTGLNTEAFF. The V and J genes are TRBV7-2 and TRBJ1-1; D may be TRBD1 (5 bases). The V gene's germline CDR1 is SGHTA and CDR2 FQGNSA. Trimming removed 3 bases from V and 0 bases from J, with 11 bases in between. This CDR3 is 15 amino acids long. Complete variable domain (other parts from reference TRBV7-2 and TRBJ1-1): GAGVSQSPSNKVTEKGKDVELRCDPISGHTALYWYRQSLGQGLEFLIYFQGNSAPDKSGLPSDRFSAERTGGSVSTLTIQRTQQEDSAVYLCASSFLTGLNTEAFFGQGTRLTVV.

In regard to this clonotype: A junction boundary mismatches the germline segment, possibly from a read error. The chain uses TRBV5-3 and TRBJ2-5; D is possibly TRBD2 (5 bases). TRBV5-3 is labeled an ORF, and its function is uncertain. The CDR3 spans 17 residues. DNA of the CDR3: TGTGCCAGCAGCCCCGTGACGGGAAGTATGTACCAAGGGACCCAGTACTTC. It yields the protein CASSPVTGSMYQGTQYF.

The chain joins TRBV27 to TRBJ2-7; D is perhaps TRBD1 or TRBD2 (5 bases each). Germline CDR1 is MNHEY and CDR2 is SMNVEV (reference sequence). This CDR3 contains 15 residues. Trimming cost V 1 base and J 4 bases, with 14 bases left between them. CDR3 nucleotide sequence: TGTGCCAGCAGTTTATGGGTCGGGACCGCGTACGAGCAGTACTTC. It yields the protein CASSLWVGTAYEQYF.

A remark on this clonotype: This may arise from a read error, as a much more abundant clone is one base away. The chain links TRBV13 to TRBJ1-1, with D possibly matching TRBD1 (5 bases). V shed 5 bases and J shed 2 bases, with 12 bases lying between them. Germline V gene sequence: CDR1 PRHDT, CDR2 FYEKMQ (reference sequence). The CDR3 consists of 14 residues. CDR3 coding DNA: TGTGCCAGCAGCATGGGACCGATCAACACTGAAGCTTTCTTT. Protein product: CASSMGPINTEAFF.

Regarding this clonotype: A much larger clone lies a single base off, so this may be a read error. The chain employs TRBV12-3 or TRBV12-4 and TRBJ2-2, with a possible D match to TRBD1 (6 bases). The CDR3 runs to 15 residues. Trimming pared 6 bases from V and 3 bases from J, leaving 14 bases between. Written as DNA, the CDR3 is TGTGCCAGCAGGGTCCTGGCAGGGGACACCGGGGAGCTGTTTTTT. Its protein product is CASRVLAGDTGELFF.

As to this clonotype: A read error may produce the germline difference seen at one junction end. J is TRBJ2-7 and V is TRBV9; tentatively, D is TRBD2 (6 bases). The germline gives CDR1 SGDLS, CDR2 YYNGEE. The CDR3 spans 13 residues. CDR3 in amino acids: CASRGAGVYAQYF. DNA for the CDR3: TGTGCCAGCCGCGGGGCCGGGGTCTACGCGCAGTACTTC.

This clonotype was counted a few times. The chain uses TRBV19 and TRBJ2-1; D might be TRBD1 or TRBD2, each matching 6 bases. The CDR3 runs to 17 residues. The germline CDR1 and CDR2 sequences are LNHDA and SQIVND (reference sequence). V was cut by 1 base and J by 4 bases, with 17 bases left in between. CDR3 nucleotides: TGTGCCAGTAGTATAGGGGCCGGGGGCCTCAGTTACAATGAGCAGTTCTTC. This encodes CASSIGAGGLSYNEQFF.

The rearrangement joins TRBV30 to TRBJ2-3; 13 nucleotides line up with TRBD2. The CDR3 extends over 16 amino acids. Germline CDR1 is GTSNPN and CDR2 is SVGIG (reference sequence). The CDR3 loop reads CGWSPGLAGSTDTQYF. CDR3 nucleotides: TGTGGTTGGAGTCCGGGACTAGCGGGGAGCACAGATACGCAGTATTTT.

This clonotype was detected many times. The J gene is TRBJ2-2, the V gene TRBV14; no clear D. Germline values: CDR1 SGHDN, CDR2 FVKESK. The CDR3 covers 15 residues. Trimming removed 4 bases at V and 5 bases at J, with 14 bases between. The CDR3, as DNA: TGTGCCAGCAGCCTGGACCTCCCGTCTACCGGGGAGCTGTTTTTT. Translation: CASSLDLPSTGELFF.

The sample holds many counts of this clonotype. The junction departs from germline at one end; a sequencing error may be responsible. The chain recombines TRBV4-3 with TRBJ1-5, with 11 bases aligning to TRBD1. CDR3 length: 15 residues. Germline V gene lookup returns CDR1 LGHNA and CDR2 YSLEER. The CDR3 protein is CASSPGTGGNQPQHF. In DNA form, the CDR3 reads TGTGCCAGCAGTCCCGGGACAGGGGGTAATCAGCCCCAGCATTTT.

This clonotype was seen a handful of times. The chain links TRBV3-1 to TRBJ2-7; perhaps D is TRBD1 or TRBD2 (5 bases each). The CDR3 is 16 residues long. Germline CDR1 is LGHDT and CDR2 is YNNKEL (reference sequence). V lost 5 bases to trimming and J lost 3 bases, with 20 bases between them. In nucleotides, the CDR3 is TGTGCCAGCAGCTCGTTCTTGGGGGTTCACCTCTACGAGCAGTACTTC. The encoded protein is CASSSFLGVHLYEQYF.

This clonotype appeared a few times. CDR3 in DNA: TGTGCCAGCAGTGAACTAGCGGACTCCTACGAGCAGTACTTC. Its translation: CASSELADSYEQYF. The chain joins TRBV28 to TRBJ2-7; 8 bases are a match to TRBD2. Unmatched junction bases numbered 3, after V lost 5 bases and J lost 0 bases. CDR1 is MDHEN, CDR2 SYDVKM, per germline. The CDR3 spans 14 residues.

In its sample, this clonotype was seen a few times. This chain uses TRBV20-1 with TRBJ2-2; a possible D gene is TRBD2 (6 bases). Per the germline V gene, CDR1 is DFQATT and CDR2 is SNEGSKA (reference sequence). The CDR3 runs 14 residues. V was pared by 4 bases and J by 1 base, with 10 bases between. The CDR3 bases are TGCAGTGCTACCCGACTAGGGAACACCGGGGAGCTGTTTTTT. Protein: CSATRLGNTGELFF.

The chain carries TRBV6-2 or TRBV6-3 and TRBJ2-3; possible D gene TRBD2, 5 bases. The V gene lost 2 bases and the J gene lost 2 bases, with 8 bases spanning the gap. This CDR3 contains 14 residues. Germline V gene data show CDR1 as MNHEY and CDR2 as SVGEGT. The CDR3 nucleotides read TGTGCCAGCAGTTACCGGGGAATCACAGATACGCAGTATTTT. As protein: CASSYRGITDTQYF.

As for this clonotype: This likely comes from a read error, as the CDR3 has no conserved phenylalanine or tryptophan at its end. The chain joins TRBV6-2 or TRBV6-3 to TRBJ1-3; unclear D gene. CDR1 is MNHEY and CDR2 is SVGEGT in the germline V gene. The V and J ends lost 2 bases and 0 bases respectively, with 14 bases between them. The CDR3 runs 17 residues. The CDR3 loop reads CASSYQDSAISGNTIYS. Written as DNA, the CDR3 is TGTGCCAGCAGTTACCAAGACTCAGCAATCTCTGGAAACACCATATATTCT.

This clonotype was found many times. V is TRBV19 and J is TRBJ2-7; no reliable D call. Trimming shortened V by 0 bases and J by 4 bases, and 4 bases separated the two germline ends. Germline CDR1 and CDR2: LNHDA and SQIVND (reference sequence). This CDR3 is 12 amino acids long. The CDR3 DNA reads TGTGCCAGTAGTATAGACGGGTACGAGCAGTACTTC. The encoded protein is CASSIDGYEQYF.

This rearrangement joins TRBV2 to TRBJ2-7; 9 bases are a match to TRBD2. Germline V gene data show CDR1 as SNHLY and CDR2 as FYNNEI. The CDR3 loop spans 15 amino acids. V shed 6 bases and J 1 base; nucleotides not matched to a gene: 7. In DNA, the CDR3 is TGTGCCAGCAGCCAAACTAGCGGGCCTTCCTACGAGCAGTACTTC. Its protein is CASSQTSGPSYEQYF.